This T cell receptor beta chain emerged from a study of T cell repertoires in cytomegalovirus infection. This clonotype was observed a few times. This CDR3 is 14 amino acids long. V lost 0 bases, J lost 5 bases, and 4 bases stayed unmatched. Germline lookup yields CDR1 SGHRS and CDR2 YFSETQ. A single record per CDR3 protein comes from TCRdb applying MiXCR to the reads. The table includes approximately 750,000 distinct CDR3 sequences, roughly 35% detected once. The V gene is TRBV5-1, the J gene TRBJ1-1, with TRBD1 identical over 7 bases. Sequencing was carried out using PBMCs. The source of this sequence is a human donor in good health (CMV status not recorded). Some clones in this sample may be carry-over from other donors' samples. The CDR3 is CASSLGGGFTEAFF. CDR3 nucleotides: TGCGCCAGCAGCTTGGGAGGGGGCTTTACTGAAGCTTTCTTT.